This passage covers 14 T cell receptor beta chains from one sample sequenced in a study of T cells in Graves' hyperthyroidism and ophthalmopathy. Amplified regions were TCR beta CDR3 sequences from RNA transcripts. Initially, a first-round RT-PCR of the TCR CDR3 employed the HTBI primer set. TCRdb called the multiplex PCR reads again in MiXCR, with one record for every CDR3 protein. The sample has around 570,000 distinct CDR3 sequences; nearly 20% are singletons. Sequencing used blood. The receptor source for this set is a middle-aged man with Graves' ophthalmopathy.

The rearrangement links TRBV28 to TRBJ2-6, with 8 bases fitting TRBD1. Trimming took 4 bases from V and 2 from J; bases not matched to a gene: 4. The CDR3 covers 16 residues. Germline lookup yields CDR1 MDHEN and CDR2 SYDVKM. CDR3 bases: TGTGCCAGCAGTTCCACAGGGGGGACTGGGGCCAACGTCCTGACTTTC. Translation gives CASSSTGGTGANVLTF.

The chain links TRBV27 to TRBJ1-4, with D possibly being TRBD1 (5 bases). The V end lost 2 bases, the J end lost 3 bases, and 7 bases lay between the germline ends. Germline assignment: CDR1 MNHEY and CDR2 SMNVEV (reference sequence). The CDR3 is 14 amino acids. The CDR3 DNA sequence: TGTGCCAGCAGTTTAAGGGGTGCTAATGAAAAACTGTTTTTT. It yields the protein CASSLRGANEKLFF.

The chain uses TRBV27 and TRBJ2-3; TRBD2 matches at 12 bases. J was trimmed by 3 bases and V by 5 bases; bases with no gene match: 9. The germline gives CDR1 MNHEY, CDR2 SMNVEV (reference sequence). The CDR3 loop spans 17 amino acids. CDR3 DNA sequence: TGTGCCAGCAGTCCCCTATCTAGCGGGAGGGTAACAGATACGCAGTATTTT. Amino acids: CASSPLSSGRVTDTQYF.

The chain couples TRBV19 to TRBJ1-4; D call uncertain. The CDR3 runs to 17 residues. Trimming took off 0 bases at V and 3 bases at J, with 14 bases between the two ends. Germline CDR1 LNHDA, CDR2 SQIVND (reference sequence). CDR3 coding DNA: TGTGCCAGTAGTATAGATGGGTGGCCTACGGCTAATGAAAAACTGTTTTTT. This codes for CASSIDGWPTANEKLFF. Drawing the rest from reference TRBV19 and TRBJ1-4, the complete variable domain is DGGITQSPKYLFRKEGQNVTLSCEQNLNHDAMYWYRQDPGQGLRLIYYSQIVNDFQKGDIAEGYSVSREKKESFPLTVTSAQKNPTAFYLCASSIDGWPTANEKLFFGSGTQLSVL.

The rearrangement uses TRBV10-3 and TRBJ2-5, with 15 positions matching TRBD2. V shed 2 bases, J shed 5 bases, and the junction held 24 bases outside the gene matches. This CDR3 comprises 23 residues. Germline CDR1 ENHRY, CDR2 SYGVKD. The CDR3 DNA follows: TGTGCCATCAGTGAGCCATATAACTTCGGACTAGCGGGAGGGCGGTCGTCTATGGAGACCCAGTACTTC. This encodes CAISEPYNFGLAGGRSSMETQYF.

This chain links TRBV30 with TRBJ2-7, with 8 nucleotides matching TRBD1. CDR3 length: 13 residues. The germline V gene encodes CDR1 GTSNPN and CDR2 SVGIG (reference sequence). V lost 5 bases to trimming and J lost 6 bases; unmatched junction nucleotides: 9. CDR3 nucleotides: TGTGCCTGGTCCGTGGGACAGGTGGCCGAGCAGTACTTC. Translation gives CAWSVGQVAEQYF. Full variable domain (remainder filled in from reference TRBV30 and TRBJ2-7): SQTIHQWPATLVQPVGSPLSLECTVEGTSNPNLYWYRQAAGRGLQLLFYSVGIGQISSEVPQNLSASRPQDRQFILSSKKLLLSDSGFYLCAWSVGQVAEQYFGPGTRLTVT.

In this sample, this clonotype turned up many times. The J gene is TRBJ2-1, the V gene TRBV6-1, with a possible D match to TRBD2 (6 bases). This CDR3 has 15 amino acids. Germline CDR1 is MNHNS and CDR2 is SASEGT. V lost 2 bases, J lost 6 bases, and 14 bases lay in between. CDR3 amino acids: CASSERRVGRNEQFF. For the CDR3, the DNA is TGTGCCAGCAGTGAAAGGAGGGTTGGGCGCAATGAGCAGTTCTTC.

This clonotype came up once. The rearrangement joins TRBV5-1 to TRBJ2-3; the match to TRBD1 covers 9 bases. The germline V gene has CDR1 SGHRS and CDR2 YFSETQ. Trimming at V came to 4 bases and at J to 1 base, leaving 7 bases not matched to a gene. There are 16 residues in the CDR3. CDR3 bases: TGCGCCAGCAGCGAATTACAGGGGGCAGGCACAGATACGCAGTATTTT. It encodes CASSELQGAGTDTQYF. Supplemented by reference TRBV5-1 and TRBJ2-3, the full variable domain reads KAGVTQTPRYLIKTRGQQVTLSCSPISGHRSVSWYQQTPGQGLQFLFEYFSETQRNKGNFPGRFSGRQFSNSRSEMNVSTLELGDSALYLCASSELQGAGTDTQYFGPGTRLTVL.

V gene TRBV5-1 combines with J gene TRBJ2-5, with TRBD1 matching 7 bases. Germline V gene lookup returns CDR1 SGHRS and CDR2 YFSETQ. The CDR3 is 14 residues long. J gave up 4 bases and V 4 bases, and 7 bases lay outside the gene matches. CDR3 region: CASSPHRGRETQYF. Written as DNA, the CDR3 is TGCGCCAGCAGCCCACACAGGGGAAGAGAGACCCAGTACTTC.

The chain uses TRBV12-3 or TRBV12-4 and TRBJ2-7, with D hard to call. Between the trimmed V and J ends, which lost 6 bases and 2 bases, there was a span of 17 bases. CDR3 length: 15 amino acids. The CDR3 region has the DNA TGTGCCAGCAGCAGGATTTCCACTGGTACCTACGAGCAGTACTTC. Translating gives CASSRISTGTYEQYF.

This clonotype was counted ten times or more. The chain uses TRBV2 and TRBJ2-1; D gene unclear. The ends were cut back, 9 bases at V and 2 bases at J, with 14 bases in the middle. The CDR3 contains 14 residues. Germline V lookup: CDR1 SNHLY, CDR2 FYNNEI. The CDR3 sequence: CARMDQRTYNEQFF. CDR3 DNA sequence: TGTGCCAGGATGGACCAGAGGACCTACAATGAGCAGTTCTTC.

The genes are TRBV29-1 and TRBJ2-3; a weak D match, TRBD1 (5 bases). Germline V CDR1 and CDR2: SQVTM, ANQGSEA. The CDR3 covers 12 residues. Trimming took 5 bases from V and 2 from J, leaving 8 bases between them. CDR3 region: CSVPRATDTQYF. DNA for the CDR3: TGCAGCGTTCCCAGGGCCACAGATACGCAGTATTTT.

V and J are TRBV20-1 and TRBJ1-4; unclear D gene. There are 11 residues in the CDR3. The V and J ends lost 0 bases and 8 bases respectively, with 4 bases between them. Germline loops: CDR1 DFQATT, CDR2 SNEGSKA (reference sequence). The CDR3 DNA sequence: TGCAGTGCTAGAGATGAGGAAAAACTGTTTTTT. The encoded protein is CSARDEEKLFF.

This clonotype was detected many times. The V and J genes are TRBV13 and TRBJ2-7; the match to TRBD2 covers 7 bases. Germline CDR1 is PRHDT and CDR2 is FYEKMQ (reference sequence). The CDR3 is 15 residues long. With V trimmed by 3 bases and J by 0 bases, 5 bases remained unmatched. CDR3 residues: CASSFGRGSSYEQYF. The DNA for the CDR3 is TGTGCCAGCAGCTTTGGGCGGGGGAGCTCCTACGAGCAGTACTTC.